The clone carrying this T cell receptor beta chain was found many times. Antigen unknown. Quantitative molecular-barcoded 5'-RACE generated the TCR beta libraries. MiXCR, run by TCRdb on the 5' RACE reads, gives a single entry per CDR3 protein. This sample has about 240,000 distinct CDR3 sequences, with over 9.5% found just once. This sample stems from a study of CD8 T cells in ankylosing spondylitis. Germline values: CDR1 DFQATT, CDR2 SNEGSKA (reference sequence). Trimming removed 0 bases at V and 1 base at J, with 15 bases between. This CDR3 is 16 amino acids long. Findings of the study overall: Earlier work had already found some motif variants in reactive arthritis synovial fluid and blood. It appeared that ankylosing spondylitis blood was characterized by a TCR beta motif of eight highly homologous variants.

The material sequenced was blood, either unsorted or a sorted T cell fraction (not recorded which). This TCR came from a male donor with ankylosing spondylitis or in good health (not recorded which). The chain uses TRBV20-1 and TRBJ1-1; D remains unclear. The CDR3 is CSARDGGRRGNTEAFF. Written as DNA, the CDR3 is TGCAGTGCTAGAGATGGCGGGCGGCGGGGGAACACTGAAGCTTTCTTT.